Shown below are 21 T cell receptor beta chains from a single sample sequenced in a study of neurological immune-mediated disorders. The time point: longitudinal time-point 2. TCRdb analysed the 5' RACE reads with MiXCR anew, one entry per CDR3 protein. This sample has roughly 45,000 distinct CDR3 sequences, with around 13% found just once. Sequences were obtained from PBMCs. These receptors were obtained from a male donor with HTLV-1-associated myelopathy (HAM/TSP).

V gene TRBV5-1 combines with J gene TRBJ2-7; D might be TRBD1 (5 bases). Germline CDR1 reads SGHRS; CDR2 reads YFSETQ. V was clipped by 4 bases and J by 2 bases, with 16 bases between them. The CDR3 totals 15 residues. The CDR3 DNA reads TGCGCCAGCAGCCAGGCCTCGGTGGGGCCCTACGAGCAGTACTTC. Translating it yields CASSQASVGPYEQYF.

In this sample, this clonotype turned up many times. The chain recombines TRBV5-1 with TRBJ2-1, with D hard to call. Germline V gene data show CDR1 as SGHRS and CDR2 as YFSETQ. V dropped 0 bases and J dropped 9 bases, with 7 bases sitting between them. The CDR3 is 12 amino acids. The CDR3 region is CASSLVGAEQFF. The CDR3 DNA follows: TGCGCCAGCAGCTTGGTCGGTGCTGAGCAGTTCTTC.

This clonotype was detected ten times or more. The V and J genes are TRBV7-8 and TRBJ2-7; D is undetermined. Trimming stripped 5 bases from V and 0 bases from J, with 14 bases between. The CDR3 is 15 residues long. CDR1 is SGHVS and CDR2 is FQNEAQ in the germline V gene. This CDR3 is CASSPRPTLSYEQYF. DNA of the CDR3: TGTGCCAGCAGCCCGAGGCCAACCCTCTCCTACGAGCAGTACTTC.

At least ten counts were recorded for this clonotype. V is TRBV5-1 and J is TRBJ1-2; tentatively, D is TRBD1 (6 bases). There are 16 residues in the CDR3. V was pared by 4 bases and J by 0 bases, with 16 bases between. Germline V gene sequence: CDR1 SGHRS, CDR2 YFSETQ. The CDR3 DNA reads TGCGCCAGCAGCGAAACCTGGACAGCAGCTAACTATGGCTACACCTTC. This sequence encodes CASSETWTAANYGYTF.

This chain links TRBV5-1 with TRBJ1-1; tentatively, D is TRBD1 (6 bases). The V end was cut by 4 bases, the J end by 3 bases, with 16 bases between. The germline CDR1 and CDR2 sequences are SGHRS and YFSETQ. This CDR3 is built from 15 residues. The CDR3 nucleotides read TGCGCCAGCAGCGAACTGGCAGGGGAGTACACTGAAGCTTTCTTT. Its protein is CASSELAGEYTEAFF. The variable domain in full, completed from reference TRBV5-1 and TRBJ1-1, reads KAGVTQTPRYLIKTRGQQVTLSCSPISGHRSVSWYQQTPGQGLQFLFEYFSETQRNKGNFPGRFSGRQFSNSRSEMNVSTLELGDSALYLCASSELAGEYTEAFFGQGTRLTVV.

Many counts were recorded for this clonotype. This chain connects TRBV5-6 to TRBJ2-5; D perhaps matches TRBD2 (6 bases). There are 16 residues in the CDR3. Trimming left V 0 bases short and J 4 bases short, with 16 bases between. The germline V gene has CDR1 SGHDT and CDR2 YYEEEE. CDR3 protein: CASSLDRLLGGETQYF. CDR3 nucleotide sequence: TGTGCCAGCAGCTTGGATCGGCTCCTCGGGGGAGAGACCCAGTACTTC.

The sample holds many counts of this clonotype. This chain links TRBV7-2 with TRBJ1-5; 9 nucleotides agree with TRBD1. This CDR3 is 14 amino acids long. Germline V gene data show CDR1 as SGHTA and CDR2 as FQGNSA. After removal of 3 bases from V and 7 bases from J, the junction contained 4 bases not matched to a gene. In DNA, the CDR3 is TGTGCCAGCAGCTTTACGACAGGGGGACAGCCCCAGCATTTT. Amino acid sequence: CASSFTTGGQPQHF.

This clonotype was counted at least ten times. The gene calls are TRBV20-1 and TRBJ1-5; a weak D match, TRBD1 (5 bases). The V end lost 0 bases, the J end lost 7 bases, and 7 bases lay between the germline ends. The V gene's germline CDR1 is DFQATT and CDR2 SNEGSKA (reference sequence). The CDR3 runs to 12 residues. CDR3 nucleotides: TGCAGTGCTAGAGATGGGGGACAGCCCCAGCATTTT. This encodes CSARDGGQPQHF.

This clonotype was observed a handful of times. The CDR3 spells CSAGGLGKTQYF. The CDR3 bases are TGCAGTGCCGGGGGACTTGGAAAGACCCAGTACTTC. This chain uses TRBV20-1 with TRBJ2-5; D is possibly TRBD2 (6 bases). The CDR3 spans 12 residues. The V gene's germline CDR1 is DFQATT and CDR2 SNEGSKA (reference sequence). V gave up 6 bases and J gave up 6 bases, with 14 bases separating them.

Many counts were recorded for this clonotype. The V call is TRBV18, the J call TRBJ2-3; D is perhaps TRBD1 (6 bases). Trimming took 3 bases from V and 0 from J, leaving 7 bases between them. Germline-derived CDR1 and CDR2 are KGHSH and LQKENI. The CDR3 is 14 amino acids. The DNA of the CDR3 is TGTGCCAGCTCACCCACAGGGAGCACAGATACGCAGTATTTT. This gives the protein CASSPTGSTDTQYF.

Concerning this clonotype itself: A much larger clone sits a single nucleotide away, making a read error possible. This rearrangement joins TRBV7-9 to TRBJ1-1, with D perhaps TRBD1 (5 bases). CDR1 is SEHNR, CDR2 FQNEAQ, per germline (reference sequence). CDR3 length: 13 amino acids. The CDR3 DNA follows: TGTGCCAGCAGCGACAGTACGAACACTGAAGCTTTATTT. It translates to CASSDSTNTEALF.

In this sample, this clonotype turned up many times. The rearrangement joins TRBV20-1 to TRBJ1-1; tentatively, D is TRBD1 (6 bases). The CDR3 is 14 amino acids. From germline, CDR1 is DFQATT and CDR2 SNEGSKA (reference sequence). V lost 6 bases, J lost 6 bases, and 20 bases lay in between. The CDR3 here is CSAPPSGAFAEAFF. The CDR3 DNA is TGCAGTGCCCCTCCCTCAGGGGCGTTCGCTGAAGCTTTCTTT.

Many counts were recorded for this clonotype. J is TRBJ2-2 and V is TRBV15; D is perhaps TRBD1 or TRBD2 (5 bases each). CDR3 size: 18 residues. Trimming removed 0 bases from V and 4 bases from J, with 18 bases in between. Germline V lookup: CDR1 LNHNV, CDR2 YYDKDF (reference sequence). Here the CDR3 DNA reads TGTGCCACCAGCAGAGACTGGGGCAGGGTGGGAGCCACCGGGGAGCTGTTTTTT. Translated, it gives CATSRDWGRVGATGELFF.

This clonotype was seen at least ten times. The chain couples TRBV12-3 or TRBV12-4 to TRBJ1-2; 8 bases are a match to TRBD1. The ends lost 7 bases at V and 7 bases at J; junction bases unmatched: 8. CDR3 length: 13 amino acids. The CDR3: CASIRTGNPGYTF. Here the CDR3 DNA reads TGTGCCAGCATTCGGACAGGGAACCCTGGCTACACCTTC.

This clonotype was counted at least ten times. This chain uses TRBV29-1 with TRBJ2-3; 9 positions match TRBD1. V lost 6 bases and J lost 6; bases outside the gene matches: 7. The CDR3 spans 13 residues. Germline-derived CDR1 and CDR2 are SQVTM and ANQGSEA. The CDR3 here is CSVGQGKYDTQYF. The CDR3 nucleotides read TGCAGCGTGGGACAGGGAAAGTACGATACGCAGTATTTT.

Ten or more counts support this clonotype. The gene calls are TRBV5-6 and TRBJ2-6, with a weak D call TRBD2 (6 bases). Trimming shortened V by 4 bases and J by 4 bases, and 12 bases separated the two germline ends. The CDR3 runs to 15 residues. Germline assignment: CDR1 SGHDT and CDR2 YYEEEE. As DNA, the CDR3 is TGTGCCAGCAGCCTACCGGGACTCGGGGCCAACGTCCTGACTTTC. Translated, it gives CASSLPGLGANVLTF.

The sample holds many counts of this clonotype. This chain links TRBV5-1 with TRBJ2-1, with 9 bases aligning to TRBD1. The CDR3 has 16 residues. V was pared by 4 bases and J by 0 bases, with 5 bases of the junction left unmatched. Germline CDR1 SGHRS, CDR2 YFSETQ. Here the CDR3 DNA reads TGCGCCAGCAGCGGCGGGACAGGGAGCTCCTACAATGAGCAGTTCTTC. Residues: CASSGGTGSSYNEQFF.

There are many counts of this clonotype. The rearrangement links TRBV3-1 to TRBJ2-5; D unresolved. Germline CDR1 LGHDT, CDR2 YNNKEL (reference sequence). Trimming stripped 0 bases from V and 4 bases from J, with 12 bases between. The CDR3 has 15 residues. CDR3 DNA sequence: TGTGCCAGCAGCCAAGATCCGACATCGGCAGAGACCCAGTACTTC. Protein product: CASSQDPTSAETQYF.

Concerning this clonotype itself: Since a much larger clone is just one base distant, this may be a read error. The J gene is TRBJ2-7, the V gene TRBV9, with 8 nucleotides matching TRBD1. CDR3 length: 14 amino acids. Germline loops: CDR1 SGDLS, CDR2 YYNGEE. CDR3 residues: CTSSVGGQGAEQYF. The CDR3 DNA is TGTACCAGCAGCGTAGGAGGACAGGGTGCCGAGCAGTACTTC.

This clonotype was observed at least ten times. J is TRBJ1-2 and V is TRBV4-1; 9 nucleotides match TRBD1. Trimming removed 0 bases from V and 8 bases from J; junction bases left unmatched: 7. The CDR3 sequence is 15 residues long. Germline V gene lookup returns CDR1 MGHRA and CDR2 YSYEKL. The CDR3 bases are TGCGCCAGCAGCCAAGATCCGGGACAGGGAGGAGGCTACACCTTC. Amino acid sequence: CASSQDPGQGGGYTF.

This clonotype showed up many times. The chain combines TRBV12-3 or TRBV12-4 with TRBJ2-7, with 9 bases identical to TRBD2. J lost 0 bases, V lost 6 bases, and 6 bases had no gene match. The CDR3 has 15 residues. CDR3 in DNA: TGTGCCAGCAGGACCCAAGCGGGGGGCTCCTACGAGCAGTACTTC. Residues: CASRTQAGGSYEQYF.